This T cell receptor beta chain was sequenced in a study of CD8 T cells in ankylosing spondylitis. The study, taken as a whole, reports: Disease-associated clones were reportedly significantly overrepresented in matched ankylosing spondylitis synovial fluid. A motif in TCR beta, a set of roughly 8 highly homologous variants, appeared characteristic of ankylosing spondylitis blood.

Trimming at V came to 0 bases and at J to 3 bases, leaving 5 bases not matched to a gene. There are 18 residues in the CDR3. The germline V gene has CDR1 DFQATT and CDR2 SNEGSKA (reference sequence). This clonotype appeared a few times. Its antigen is not identified. TCRdb analysed the 5' RACE reads with MiXCR anew, one entry per CDR3 protein. The data show 200,000 to 300,000 distinct CDR3 sequences, under 35% seen once. This TCR was recovered from a male donor with ankylosing spondylitis or in good health (not recorded which). V gene TRBV20-1 combines with J gene TRBJ2-1, with 16 bases identical to TRBD2. Sequences were obtained from blood, either unsorted or a sorted T cell fraction (not recorded which). CDR3 in DNA: TGCAGTGCTAGAGATCAGGGACTAGCGGGGGGGCGCTACAATGAGCAGTTCTTC. It yields the protein CSARDQGLAGGRYNEQFF.